This T cell receptor beta chain was identified in a study of Ad26.COV2.S vaccination and SARS-CoV-2 variants. Study details: Donor had been placed in the Ad26.COV2.S arm of the COV1001 trial. Once or twice, 56 days apart, Ad26.COV2.S was delivered intramuscularly. The study's findings and limits: Vaccine and placebo recipients had similar non-spike TCR breadth.

Remarks on this clone: Its antigen is still unknown.

Treatment meaning: around 19 received Ad26.COV2.S at low or high dose, single or two shots; 5 received placebo; per-sample allocation not given. At day 63 after the first vaccine or placebo injection, samples were drawn. This person who donated was an adult of 18-55 years in Boston. Germline values: CDR1 SQVTM, CDR2 ANQGSEA. The CDR3 has 13 residues. Trimming stripped 6 bases from V and 1 base from J, with 12 bases between. TCRdb's table, derived via immunoSEQ multiplex PCR, lists solely in-frame clones and lacks some. The sample records over 450,000 clones, 89% being singletons. Here the sequenced sample was peripheral blood, taken in a trial of Ad26.COV2.S vaccine versus placebo. The rearrangement uses TRBV29-1 and TRBJ1-2; D possibly corresponds to TRBD1 (5 bases). This sequence was found in a person aged 18-65 years who received the Ad26.COV2.S COVID-19 vaccine or a placebo. The CDR3 coding sequence is TGCAGCGTACAACAGGAAGATAACTATGGCTACACCTTC. Its translation: CSVQQEDNYGYTF.